This passage covers 15 T cell receptor beta chains from one sample sequenced in a study of blood T cell repertoires in COVID-19. TCRdb keeps only in-frame clones here, not all; method: immunoSEQ multiplex PCR. This sample has 55,000 to 75,000 clones, with around 86% found just once. The sequencing input was peripheral blood. Receptors were obtained from a human donor with active COVID-19. The donor label of this sample is uncertain.

The rearrangement links TRBV9 to TRBJ1-3; 10 bases are shared with TRBD1. Trimming at V came to 3 bases and at J to 4 bases, leaving 4 bases not matched to a gene. The CDR3 spans 15 residues. Germline V gene lookup returns CDR1 SGDLS and CDR2 YYNGEE. CDR3 nucleotides: TGTGCCAGCAGCGCTGGGACAGGGGAAGGAAACACCATATATTTT. The encoded protein is CASSAGTGEGNTIYF.

Points on this clone: The same CDR3 also results from other DNA sequences found in this sample. V is TRBV4-3 and J is TRBJ1-1, with D unresolved. The CDR3 runs to 14 residues. Between the trimmed V and J ends, which lost 6 bases and 1 base, there was a span of 12 bases. Germline CDR1 LGHNA, CDR2 YSLEER. CDR3 sequence: CASSPGRGNTEAFF. The CDR3 nucleotides read TGCGCCAGCAGTCCCGGACGGGGGAACACTGAAGCTTTCTTT.

V usage is TRBV5-4 and J usage is TRBJ2-1, with 7 bases lining up with TRBD2. The J segment lost 7 bases and the V segment lost 3 bases, leaving 10 bases of the junction unmatched. The CDR3 contains 15 residues. Germline V gene lookup returns CDR1 SGHNT and CDR2 YYREEE (reference sequence). CDR3 DNA: TGTGCCAGCAGCTACTCCGGGAGGCCGGGAAATGAGCAGTTCTTC. Protein: CASSYSGRPGNEQFF.

The genes are TRBV6-5 and TRBJ2-2; D call uncertain. Trimming cost V 1 base and J 6 bases, with 6 bases left between them. The germline V gene encodes CDR1 MNHEY and CDR2 SVGAGI. This CDR3 is 13 amino acids long. The CDR3 sequence is CASSYFSPGELFF. CDR3 coding DNA: TGTGCCAGCAGTTACTTTTCTCCCGGGGAGCTGTTTTTT.

This CDR3 reads CASQEGTGGPSYEQYF. Written as DNA, the CDR3 is TGCGCCAGCCAAGAGGGAACAGGGGGCCCGTCCTACGAGCAGTACTTC. The chain recombines TRBV5-1 with TRBJ2-7, with TRBD1 matching 9 bases. CDR1 is SGHRS, CDR2 YFSETQ, per germline. This CDR3 has 16 amino acids. The ends lost 7 bases at V and 1 base at J; junction bases unmatched: 12.

This chain connects TRBV4-3 to TRBJ2-2; D uncertain. V was trimmed by 0 bases and J by 7 bases, leaving 9 bases between them. This CDR3 contains 14 residues. From germline, CDR1 is LGHNA and CDR2 YSLEER. The CDR3 nucleotides are TGCGCCAGCAGCCAAGAAAGTTCTAGCGGGGAGCTGTTTTTT. This encodes CASSQESSSGELFF.

The chain employs TRBV10-1 and TRBJ2-2; no definite D call. There are 15 residues in the CDR3. V gave up 2 bases and J gave up 4 bases, with 11 bases separating them. CDR1 is WNHNN and CDR2 is SYGVQD in the germline V gene (reference sequence). The CDR3 protein is CASSERSLGTGELFF. CDR3 bases: TGCGCCAGCAGTGAGCGGTCCCTAGGCACCGGGGAGCTGTTTTTT.

The chain couples TRBV14 to TRBJ2-1; TRBD2 matches at 16 bases. The CDR3 is made up of 17 amino acids. With 5 bases clipped from V and 7 bases from J, the junction kept 8 bases outside the gene matches. The V gene's germline CDR1 is SGHDN and CDR2 FVKESK. The CDR3 coding sequence is TGTGCCAGCAGCGCCGGGACTAGCGGGAGGGTCTGGAATGAGCAGTTCTTC. This codes for CASSAGTSGRVWNEQFF.

The rearrangement links TRBV18 to TRBJ1-2; TRBD1 is a possible D gene (5 bases). Per germline, CDR1 KGHSH and CDR2 LQKENI. The CDR3 covers 16 residues. Trimming shortened V by 0 bases and J by 4 bases, and 15 bases separated the two germline ends. The CDR3, as DNA: TGTGCCAGCTCACCACCAAGTCTTCAGGGCACCTATGGCTACACCTTC. This gives the protein CASSPPSLQGTYGYTF.

This chain connects TRBV6-6 to TRBJ1-5; D is perhaps TRBD1 (5 bases). CDR3 length: 14 amino acids. Trimming removed 3 bases from V and 3 bases from J, with 9 bases in between. CDR1 MNHNY and CDR2 SVGAGI come from the germline V gene (reference sequence). CDR3 in DNA: TGTGCCAGCAGTTATTCAGGGATCAATCAGCCCCAGCATTTT. This gives the protein CASSYSGINQPQHF.

The chain combines TRBV12-5 with TRBJ1-5; unclear D gene. Germline CDR1 and CDR2: LGHNT and FRNRAP. Trimming cost V 3 bases and J 0 bases, with 12 bases left between them. This CDR3 region has 16 residues. The CDR3 spells CASGFLSGASNQPQHF. The CDR3 DNA is TGTGCTAGTGGTTTTTTATCGGGAGCTAGCAATCAGCCCCAGCATTTT.

The rearrangement joins TRBV5-1 to TRBJ2-7; TRBD1 aligns across 10 bases. The germline V gene encodes CDR1 SGHRS and CDR2 YFSETQ. J lost 7 bases, V lost 4 bases, and 11 bases had no gene match. This CDR3 is built from 15 residues. In DNA form, the CDR3 reads TGCGCCAGCAGCAACCCCGGGACAGGGGCCAGGGAGCAGTACTTC. It codes for CASSNPGTGAREQYF.

This sequence joins TRBV3-1 (or the pseudogene TRBV3-2) and TRBJ2-5, with TRBD2 identical over 7 bases. The length of the CDR3 is 15 residues. V lost 2 bases and J lost 9; bases outside the gene matches: 12. Germline CDR1 is LGHDT and CDR2 is YNNKEL (reference sequence). CDR3 loop: CASSQRRDLSGAQYF. The CDR3 DNA reads as TGTGCCAGCAGCCAACGTCGCGACTTGAGCGGGGCCCAGTACTTC.

The rearrangement uses TRBV10-1 and TRBJ2-1; tentatively, D is TRBD1 (6 bases). Germline-derived CDR1 and CDR2 are WNHNN and SYGVQD (reference sequence). CDR3 length: 16 residues. V gave up 9 bases and J gave up 2 bases, with 20 bases separating them. For the CDR3, the DNA is TGCGCCAGTTTAACCGGGACACATAGCACCTACAATGAGCAGTTCTTC. Its translation is CASLTGTHSTYNEQFF.

The chain combines TRBV2 with TRBJ2-1, with 7 bases that match TRBD2. The CDR3 is 17 residues long. The germline V gene encodes CDR1 SNHLY and CDR2 FYNNEI. J gave up 9 bases and V 6 bases, and 20 bases lay outside the gene matches. The CDR3 here is CASRDGLGKSPGGEQFF. In nucleotides, the CDR3 is TGTGCCAGCAGGGACGGGCTAGGCAAATCACCGGGGGGTGAGCAGTTCTTC.